A single sample gave rise to the 9 T cell receptor beta chains below, sequenced in a study of T cell repertoires in ileal Crohn's disease. Sequencing was performed with immunoSEQ multiplex PCR; in TCRdb, only in-frame clones are kept and a portion is missing. The repertoire includes thousands of clones, roughly 79% of them detected once, and 4.5% to 5% sits in the top ten. The sequenced sample was ileal tissue. These TCRs come from an adult with Crohn's disease.

There are a few counts of this clone. CDR3 region: CASSTQGAQETQYF. CDR3 nucleotide sequence: TGTGCCAGTAGTACCCAGGGGGCCCAAGAGACCCAGTACTTC. The V gene is TRBV19, the J gene TRBJ2-5, with 8 bases identical to TRBD1. CDR3 length: 14 residues. The germline V gene encodes CDR1 LNHDA and CDR2 SQIVND (reference sequence). V was clipped by 4 bases and J by 1 base; unmatched bases: 2.

Of note for this clone: This same CDR3 is encoded by further DNA sequences in the sample. The chain uses TRBV5-1 and TRBJ2-7, with TRBD1 matching 7 bases. Losses at the gene ends were 0 bases for V and 7 bases for J; bases not matched to a gene: 19. CDR3 length equals 18 residues. Germline CDR1 and CDR2: SGHRS and YFSETQ. The CDR3 is CASSLGLYSGGPSGEQYF. The CDR3 DNA is TGCGCCAGCAGCTTGGGACTTTACTCAGGGGGTCCGAGTGGGGAGCAGTACTTC.

The DNA of the CDR3 is TGTGCCAGCAGCTCTCTAGCGGGAAGTGATACGCAGTATTTT. Protein product: CASSSLAGSDTQYF. The V and J genes are TRBV5-6 and TRBJ2-3, with TRBD2 matching 9 bases. The CDR3 is 14 amino acids. Germline V lookup: CDR1 SGHDT, CDR2 YYEEEE. The J segment lost 6 bases and the V segment lost 3 bases, leaving 5 bases of the junction unmatched.

The count of this clone is one. V is TRBV1 and J is TRBJ1-2; the tabulated D call, TRBD1, remains unverified against the DNA. TRBV1 is a recognized pseudogene. The CDR3 has 13 amino acids. The CDR3 region is CTSSPQGSYGYTF. The CDR3 bases are TGCACCAGCAGCCCCCAGGGGAGCTATGGCTACACCTTC.

The chain links TRBV7-8 to TRBJ2-7; 7 bases agree with TRBD1. In germline, CDR1 is SGHVS, CDR2 FQNEAQ. V dropped 2 bases and J dropped 6; count of bases not matched to a gene: 7. The CDR3 has 14 amino acids. CDR3 in amino acids: CASSLTTGRGEQYF. For the CDR3, the DNA is TGTGCCAGCAGCTTAACGACAGGGCGAGGCGAGCAGTACTTC.

This clone was detected only once. The chain couples TRBV7-9 to TRBJ2-5; weak D call: TRBD1 (5 bases). CDR3 length: 13 amino acids. The germline CDR1 and CDR2 sequences are SEHNR and FQNEAQ (reference sequence). The germline V and J ends were trimmed by 3 bases and 1 base, with 6 bases remaining between them. In nucleotides, the CDR3 is TGTGCCAGCAGCTTGACAGTCCAAGAGACCCAGTACTTC. Translated, it gives CASSLTVQETQYF.

This clone was found once. This chain joins TRBV19 and TRBJ2-1, with D unresolved. The length of the CDR3 is 11 residues. The germline V and J ends were trimmed by 6 bases and 4 bases, with 4 bases remaining between them. Germline V CDR1 and CDR2: LNHDA, SQIVND (reference sequence). The CDR3 coding sequence is TGTGCCAGTAGGCAGTACAATGAGCAGTTCTTC. Amino acids: CASRQYNEQFF.

This clone was seen a single time. The chain joins TRBV27 to TRBJ1-5; the match to TRBD1 covers 8 bases. J was trimmed by 10 bases and V by 5 bases; bases with no gene match: 7. This CDR3 is 13 amino acids long. CDR1 is MNHEY, CDR2 SMNVEV, per germline (reference sequence). CDR3 in DNA: TGTGCCAGCAGTAGACAGGGGATTGAACCCCAGCATTTT. The encoded protein is CASSRQGIEPQHF.

The chain uses TRBV4-1 and TRBJ2-7, with 7 nucleotides matching TRBD1. Germline CDR1 reads MGHRA; CDR2 reads YSYEKL. This CDR3 region has 15 residues. J lost 3 bases, V lost 4 bases, and 9 bases had no gene match. Here the CDR3 reads CASSREQGISYEQYF. The CDR3 DNA is TGCGCCAGCAGCCGTGAACAGGGGATTAGCTACGAGCAGTACTTC.